The rows below give T cell receptor beta chains drawn from one sample of a study of regulatory T cells in long-lasting Graves disease. One entry per CDR3 protein, called by TCRdb with MiXCR from the multiplex PCR reads. The profile shows approximately 540,000 distinct CDR3 sequences, approximately 12% of them singletons. The same sample was also used in a study of T cells in Graves' hyperthyroidism and ophthalmopathy.

The sample in question was peripheral blood mononuclear cells (PBMCs), obtained at new diagnosis, from a patient treated with antithyroid drugs. The receptors stem from a woman in her 30s with Graves disease. Both conserved end residues are part of each CDR3. Fields, in order: J gene, V gene, D gene, clone size, CDR3 protein. D genes are given only for firm matches. The listing skips clone size in some rows; elsewhere it reads once, few, many or a size class.

j_call: TRBJ2-5; v_call: TRBV27; d_call: TRBD2; clone_size: many; cdr3_aa: CASLLSSGRRRETQYF
j_call: TRBJ2-7; v_call: TRBV11-2; d_call: .; clone_size: many; cdr3_aa: CASSLHARDEQYF
j_call: TRBJ2-7; v_call: TRBV11-2; d_call: .; clone_size: many; cdr3_aa: CASSPGDGNYEQYF
j_call: TRBJ2-3; v_call: TRBV14; d_call: TRBD2; clone_size: many; cdr3_aa: CASSLTLAGDEVGTDTQYF
j_call: TRBJ1-6; v_call: TRBV6-1; d_call: TRBD1; clone_size: many; cdr3_aa: CASRTGRGHSPLHF
j_call: TRBJ2-5; v_call: TRBV13; d_call: .; clone_size: few; cdr3_aa: CASSPPFEEGETQYF
j_call: TRBJ2-2; v_call: TRBV20-1; d_call: .; clone_size: .; cdr3_aa: CSASRGGGELFF
j_call: TRBJ2-5; v_call: TRBV24-1; d_call: .; clone_size: many; cdr3_aa: CATSDLLLGRETQYF
j_call: TRBJ2-2; v_call: TRBV5-5; d_call: TRBD2; clone_size: many; cdr3_aa: CASSSIAGDSTGELFF
j_call: TRBJ2-7; v_call: TRBV10-3; d_call: .; clone_size: many; cdr3_aa: CAISESTLRDTYEQYF
j_call: TRBJ2-1; v_call: TRBV9; d_call: TRBD2; clone_size: few; cdr3_aa: CASSHTRGLAEYHNEQFF
j_call: TRBJ2-1; v_call: TRBV7-9; d_call: TRBD2; clone_size: few; cdr3_aa: CASSPGTSGPRRYNEQFF
j_call: TRBJ1-2; v_call: TRBV7-9; d_call: .; clone_size: many; cdr3_aa: CASSLQLNYGYTF
j_call: TRBJ2-7; v_call: TRBV6-5; d_call: .; clone_size: .; cdr3_aa: CASSYRAGITYEQYF
j_call: TRBJ1-6; v_call: TRBV15; d_call: .; clone_size: many; cdr3_aa: CATSVRKDSPLHF
j_call: TRBJ1-5; v_call: TRBV30; d_call: .; clone_size: many; cdr3_aa: CAWSVRNQPQHF
j_call: TRBJ2-7; v_call: TRBV6-2/TRBV6-3; d_call: .; clone_size: many; cdr3_aa: CASSFDRSYEQYF
j_call: TRBJ2-3; v_call: TRBV5-1; d_call: TRBD2; clone_size: many; cdr3_aa: CASSYGLAGGTDTQYF
j_call: TRBJ1-5; v_call: TRBV14; d_call: .; clone_size: many; cdr3_aa: CASSQEPVPQPQHF
j_call: TRBJ2-7; v_call: TRBV15; d_call: .; clone_size: few; cdr3_aa: CATSGEFLGEQYF
j_call: TRBJ2-1; v_call: TRBV29-1; d_call: .; clone_size: many; cdr3_aa: CSVDRRSYNEQFF
j_call: TRBJ2-6; v_call: TRBV5-1; d_call: .; clone_size: many; cdr3_aa: CASSLGVSGANVLTF
j_call: TRBJ2-1; v_call: TRBV10-3; d_call: .; clone_size: many; cdr3_aa: CAISEVGGTVHEQFF
j_call: TRBJ1-4; v_call: TRBV12-3/TRBV12-4; d_call: TRBD1; clone_size: few; cdr3_aa: CASSQTDRGAREKLFF
j_call: TRBJ2-5; v_call: TRBV28; d_call: .; clone_size: few; cdr3_aa: CASSQRGTQYF
j_call: TRBJ2-1; v_call: TRBV11-2; d_call: TRBD2; clone_size: many; cdr3_aa: CASSAGLAGFGEQFF
j_call: TRBJ1-1; v_call: TRBV9; d_call: .; clone_size: .; cdr3_aa: CASGVEDLSNTEAFF
j_call: TRBJ2-4; v_call: TRBV2; d_call: .; clone_size: .; cdr3_aa: CASSVVNQNIQYF
j_call: TRBJ2-7; v_call: TRBV25-1; d_call: TRBD1; clone_size: .; cdr3_aa: CASSEGQGADYEQYF
j_call: TRBJ2-1; v_call: TRBV20-1; d_call: .; clone_size: .; cdr3_aa: CSATKLNEQFF
j_call: TRBJ1-5; v_call: TRBV7-2; d_call: .; clone_size: .; cdr3_aa: CASSLGSRGSNQPQHF
j_call: TRBJ2-7; v_call: TRBV6-5; d_call: TRBD1; clone_size: few; cdr3_aa: CASSYYDRGANEQYF
j_call: TRBJ2-7; v_call: TRBV18; d_call: TRBD2; clone_size: .; cdr3_aa: CASSPLAGYSSYEQYF
j_call: TRBJ2-7; v_call: TRBV28; d_call: TRBD1; clone_size: .; cdr3_aa: CASWNRGTYEQYF
j_call: TRBJ1-2; v_call: TRBV28; d_call: TRBD1; clone_size: many; cdr3_aa: CASREGAGGYTF
j_call: TRBJ1-1; v_call: TRBV18; d_call: .; clone_size: few; cdr3_aa: CASSHGAQGPNTEAFF
j_call: TRBJ2-1; v_call: TRBV7-6; d_call: .; clone_size: .; cdr3_aa: CASSLARRGRNEQFF
j_call: TRBJ2-7; v_call: TRBV27; d_call: TRBD1; clone_size: many; cdr3_aa: CASSQGTGFGEQYF
j_call: TRBJ2-1; v_call: TRBV7-2; d_call: TRBD2; clone_size: many; cdr3_aa: CASSRSMGGSSYNEQFF
j_call: TRBJ2-1; v_call: TRBV10-3; d_call: .; clone_size: few; cdr3_aa: CAISADFNNEQFF
j_call: TRBJ2-1; v_call: TRBV29-1; d_call: TRBD2; clone_size: .; cdr3_aa: CSVYNLMGGGVRNEQFF
j_call: TRBJ2-3; v_call: TRBV2; d_call: TRBD1; clone_size: .; cdr3_aa: CASSARQGPDTQYF
j_call: TRBJ2-7; v_call: TRBV11-2; d_call: .; clone_size: many; cdr3_aa: CASSPARDGVYEQYF
j_call: TRBJ1-1; v_call: TRBV29-1; d_call: .; clone_size: .; cdr3_aa: CSVEDHLQRAFF
j_call: TRBJ2-1; v_call: TRBV18; d_call: .; clone_size: .; cdr3_aa: CASSPQTGVAYNEQFF
j_call: TRBJ1-2; v_call: TRBV7-2; d_call: .; clone_size: many; cdr3_aa: CASSLGVGGYTF
j_call: TRBJ2-2; v_call: TRBV5-1; d_call: .; clone_size: few; cdr3_aa: CASSLGENTGELSF